Below, 14 T cell receptor beta chains from the same sample are listed, as sequenced in a study of tumour-infiltrating T cells in Burkitt lymphoma. TCRdb keeps only in-frame clones here, not all; method: immunoSEQ multiplex PCR. The sample shows around 2,200 clones, approximately 15% of them seen only once. Sequenced material: tumor tissue. The source is a human donor with Burkitt lymphoma.

By proportion, this clone is large. The chain recombines TRBV18 with TRBJ2-7, with D perhaps matching TRBD1 (6 bases). V was shortened by 2 bases and J by 0 bases, with 14 bases between the two germline ends. Germline V CDR1 and CDR2: KGHSH, LQKENI. The CDR3 spans 16 residues. CDR3 amino acids: CASSPNQGRSSYEQYF. CDR3 nucleotides: TGTGCCAGCTCACCAAATCAGGGGCGTAGCTCCTACGAGCAGTACTTC.

The sample holds a few counts of this clone. The V call is TRBV5-6, the J call TRBJ2-5; 9 bases are shared with TRBD2. The CDR3 is made up of 15 amino acids. The germline V gene has CDR1 SGHDT and CDR2 YYEEEE. The V and J ends lost 0 bases and 5 bases, in that order; junction bases with no gene match: 5. The CDR3 sequence is CASSLVAGERETQYF. As DNA, the CDR3 is TGTGCCAGCAGCTTGGTAGCGGGAGAAAGGGAGACCCAGTACTTC.

In its sample, this clone was seen a few times. V gene TRBV27 combines with J gene TRBJ2-5; D not certain. Trimming took off 0 bases at V and 1 base at J, with 9 bases between the two ends. CDR1 MNHEY and CDR2 SMNVEV come from the germline V gene (reference sequence). The CDR3 consists of 15 residues. DNA of the CDR3: TGTGCCAGCAGTTTATCCTCCACAACCCAAGAGACCCAGTACTTC. It codes for CASSLSSTTQETQYF.

This clone was picked up one time. The J gene is TRBJ1-6, the V gene TRBV7-9; a weak D match, TRBD1 (6 bases). V lost 4 bases to trimming and J lost 4 bases, with 11 bases between them. Germline V gives CDR1 SEHNR, CDR2 FQNEAQ (reference sequence). The CDR3 runs to 15 residues. The CDR3 DNA reads as TGTGCCAGCAGCTCAGGGGAGCGTTATAATTCACCCCTCCACTTT. Translation gives CASSSGERYNSPLHF.

The chain has TRBV5-1 and TRBJ2-1; 7 nucleotides match TRBD2. V lost 0 bases to trimming and J lost 7 bases; unmatched junction nucleotides: 13. The CDR3 is made up of 17 amino acids. The germline V gene has CDR1 SGHRS and CDR2 YFSETQ. The CDR3 region has the DNA TGCGCCAGCAGCTTGGGCCCCCGGGCGGGAGACGCAAATGAGCAGTTCTTC. It translates to CASSLGPRAGDANEQFF.

A remark on this clone: One junction end disagrees with the germline gene, perhaps due to a read error. The rearrangement links TRBV4-2 to TRBJ1-5; the D gene is possibly TRBD1 (5 bases). Germline lookup yields CDR1 LGHNA and CDR2 YNFKEQ. The CDR3 spans 15 residues. CDR3 coding DNA: TGTGCCAGCGGCCAAGATGGCGGTGGGGGACGGCCCCAGCATTTT. It codes for CASGQDGGGGRPQHF.

The chain has TRBV29-1 and TRBJ2-5; no reliable D call. Trimming pared 6 bases from V and 4 bases from J, leaving 15 bases between. The CDR3 totals 13 residues. Germline values: CDR1 SQVTM, CDR2 ANQGSEA. The CDR3 here is CSVITAARETQYF. The DNA for the CDR3 is TGCAGCGTCATTACAGCCGCCAGAGAGACCCAGTACTTC. The variable domain in full, completed from reference TRBV29-1 and TRBJ2-5, reads SAVISQKPSRDICQRGTSLTIQCQVDSQVTMMFWYRQQPGQSLTLIATANQGSEATYESGFVIDKFPISRPNLTFSTLTVSNMSPEDSSIYLCSVITAARETQYFGPGTRLLVL.

The chain employs TRBV19 and TRBJ1-1; perhaps TRBD1 as D (6 bases). From germline, CDR1 is LNHDA and CDR2 SQIVND (reference sequence). This CDR3 has 14 amino acids. The V gene lost 5 bases and the J gene lost 2 bases, with 12 bases spanning the gap. CDR3 sequence reads: CASSLQGYNTEAFF. The CDR3 nucleotides are TGTGCCAGTAGTTTACAGGGTTACAACACTGAAGCTTTCTTT.

This clone was seen more than once but under ten times. This chain links TRBV10-3 with TRBJ2-7; 7 bases are a match to TRBD1. V gave up 4 bases and J gave up 2 bases; unmatched junction bases: 5. The germline V gene has CDR1 ENHRY and CDR2 SYGVKD. The CDR3 is 14 amino acids. The CDR3 DNA sequence: TGTGCCATCAGTGGGGACAGCCAGCCCTACGAGCAGTACTTC. Its protein is CAISGDSQPYEQYF.

The chain couples TRBV5-1 to TRBJ2-7, with TRBD1 matching over 10 bases. Trimming cost V 4 bases and J 5 bases; bases outside gene matches: 9. CDR1 is SGHRS, CDR2 YFSETQ, per germline. The CDR3 has 15 residues. The DNA for the CDR3 is TGCGCCAGCAGCGGTGGACAGGGGGATGTCAACGAGCAGTACTTC. It specifies CASSGGQGDVNEQYF.

The chain uses TRBV14 and TRBJ2-5; possibly TRBD1 for D (5 bases). V was pared by 1 base and J by 5 bases, with 11 bases between. Germline lookup yields CDR1 SGHDN and CDR2 FVKESK. The CDR3 has 14 residues. The CDR3 region is CASSQVGVGETQYF. The CDR3 coding sequence is TGTGCCAGCAGCCAAGTAGGGGTCGGGGAGACCCAGTACTTC.

The chain carries TRBV15 and TRBJ2-5; D is perhaps TRBD1 (6 bases). V was cut by 3 bases and J by 5 bases, with 7 bases left in between. The CDR3 length is 12 residues. Looked up from germline, CDR1 is LNHNV and CDR2 is YYDKDF (reference sequence). CDR3 sequence reads: CATSRRGETQYF. CDR3 in DNA: TGTGCCACCAGCAGGAGGGGGGAGACCCAGTACTTC.

This clone was picked up a small number of times. The chain links TRBV6-1 to TRBJ1-5; no reliable D call. CDR3 length: 13 amino acids. V gave up 3 bases and J gave up 6 bases, with 9 bases separating them. CDR1 MNHNS and CDR2 SASEGT come from the germline V gene. The CDR3 DNA is TGTGCCAGCAGTGACTGGGTCTTTCAGCCCCAGCATTTT. Protein product: CASSDWVFQPQHF.

The J gene is TRBJ1-6, the V gene TRBV5-1; the match to TRBD1 covers 10 bases. Germline values: CDR1 SGHRS, CDR2 YFSETQ. V lost 3 bases, J lost 10 bases, and 10 bases stayed unmatched. The CDR3 loop spans 16 amino acids. CDR3: CASSSRDRGRRSPLHF. As DNA, the CDR3 is TGCGCCAGCAGCTCAAGGGACAGGGGTCGGAGATCACCCCTCCACTTT.